The 9 T cell receptor beta chains presented below share a single source sample, sequenced in a study of monozygotic twins with cystic fibrosis. Libraries were prepared by immunoSEQ multiplex PCR; TCRdb keeps only in-frame clonotypes and omits some of them. The top ten clones hold under 2% of a sample with around 35,000 clones, about 87% of them seen once. Source material: blood. These receptors originate from a girl aged 2 to 10 with cystic fibrosis.

This chain links TRBV29-1 with TRBJ1-2, with a tentative D call TRBD1 (5 bases). The CDR3 runs to 16 residues. Germline V lookup: CDR1 SQVTM, CDR2 ANQGSEA. V was trimmed by 0 bases and J by 8 bases, leaving 22 bases between them. The CDR3 protein is CSVEDKRKGRTRGYTF. CDR3 sequence (DNA): TGCAGCGTTGAAGATAAACGGAAGGGGCGCACCCGGGGCTACACCTTC.

The rearrangement links TRBV6-6 to TRBJ1-2, with 8 bases fitting TRBD1. Germline V CDR1 and CDR2: MNHNY, SVGAGI (reference sequence). Trimming took 5 bases from V and 4 from J; bases not matched to a gene: 6. The CDR3 contains 14 residues. CDR3 sequence (DNA): TGTGCCAGCAGTGCCGGACAGGGAACCTATGGCTACACCTTC. Translating it yields CASSAGQGTYGYTF.

The chain uses TRBV5-6 and TRBJ1-6, with D unclear. V lost 0 bases to trimming and J lost 0 bases, with 7 bases between them. This CDR3 contains 16 residues. The germline V gene has CDR1 SGHDT and CDR2 YYEEEE. The CDR3 reads CASSLVLSSYNSPLHF. DNA for the CDR3: TGTGCCAGCAGCTTGGTACTGAGCTCCTATAATTCACCCCTCCACTTT.

This clone appeared a few times. This chain connects TRBV4-2 to TRBJ1-1; D remains ambiguous. The V gene lost 3 bases and the J gene lost 3 bases, with 14 bases spanning the gap. The germline CDR1 and CDR2 sequences are LGHNA and YNFKEQ. The CDR3 has 15 amino acids. This CDR3 reads CASSHGPRGDTEAFF. DNA of the CDR3: TGTGCCAGCAGCCACGGGCCCCGAGGCGACACTGAAGCTTTCTTT.

The table lists this clone with a count of one. DNA for the CDR3: TGTGCCAGCGGGACTCCCACAGATACGCAGTATTTT. Protein sequence: CASGTPTDTQYF. The V call is TRBV5-4, the J call TRBJ2-3, with D possibly matching TRBD2 (6 bases). The CDR3 contains 12 residues. V lost 7 bases to trimming and J lost 2 bases, with 8 bases between them. In germline, CDR1 is SGHNT, CDR2 YYREEE (reference sequence).

This clone was seen more than once but under ten times. The CDR3 spells CASSSHRTNSPLHF. CDR3 DNA: TGTGCCAGCAGCTCACACAGGACTAATTCACCCCTCCACTTT. V usage is TRBV7-2 and J usage is TRBJ1-6; tentatively, D is TRBD1 (5 bases). The CDR3 has 14 amino acids. From germline, CDR1 is SGHTA and CDR2 FQGNSA. V dropped 4 bases and J dropped 6 bases, with 10 bases sitting between them.

The genes are TRBV13 and TRBJ2-7, with 7 bases lining up with TRBD1. The CDR3 contains 15 residues. The ends lost 5 bases at V and 2 bases at J; junction bases unmatched: 9. CDR1 and CDR2 (germline): PRHDT, FYEKMQ (reference sequence). The CDR3 region has the DNA TGTGCCAGCAGCCCCCGTAGACAGGGACCCTACGAGCAGTACTTC. Translating gives CASSPRRQGPYEQYF.

Only a few counts were recorded for this clone. The gene calls are TRBV30 and TRBJ2-5, with 12 bases lining up with TRBD2. Germline V gives CDR1 GTSNPN, CDR2 SVGIG (reference sequence). This CDR3 region has 16 residues. V dropped 1 base and J dropped 4; count of bases not matched to a gene: 7. In nucleotides, the CDR3 is TGTGCCTGGAGTGAGGCTAGCGGGGGGGCCGGAGAGACCCAGTACTTC. Protein: CAWSEASGGAGETQYF.

V is TRBV7-3 and J is TRBJ1-6; TRBD1 matches at 7 bases. V gave up 4 bases and J gave up 0 bases; unmatched junction bases: 0. Germline V CDR1 and CDR2: SGHTA, FQGTGA. The CDR3 is 15 amino acids. The DNA of the CDR3 is TGTGCCAGCAGCTGGGACAGCTCCTATAATTCACCCCTCCACTTT. Protein: CASSWDSSYNSPLHF. Drawing the rest from reference TRBV7-3 and TRBJ1-6, the complete variable domain is GAGVSQTPSNKVTEKGKYVELRCDPISGHTALYWYRQSLGQGPEFLIYFQGTGAADDSGLPNDRFFAVRPEGSVSTLKIQRTERGDSAVYLCASSWDSSYNSPLHFGNGTRLTVT.